These T cell receptor beta chains were read from a single sample in a study of spatial heterogeneity in lung cancer. TCRdb re-called the 5' RACE reads through MiXCR, storing one row per CDR3 protein. The sample holds approximately 13,000 distinct CDR3 sequences; under 6% are singletons and the top ten take approximately 25%. This sample comprised lung tumor tissue, obtained at surgery. The source is a male donor with early-stage non-small cell lung cancer. Each CDR3 is given with its conserved first and last residue. The D gene is left open where the match is weak. Clone size is given for some rows only: seen once, a few or many times, or a class if the clone is expanded.

D	size	V	J	DNA	CDR3
TRBD2	NA	TRBV9	TRBJ2-3	TGTGCCAGCAGCGAGGGACTAGCGGATAGCACAGATACGCAGTATTTT	CASSEGLADSTDTQYF
NA	many	TRBV5-1	TRBJ2-3	TGCGCCAGCAGCTTTGACGGTACCACAGATACGCAGTATTTT	CASSFDGTTDTQYF
TRBD1	NA	TRBV6-6	TRBJ1-1	TGTGCCAGCAGTTTGGGGACAGGGCTACTGAACACTGAAGCTTTCTTT	CASSLGTGLLNTEAFF
NA	many	TRBV5-1	TRBJ1-5	TGCGCCAGCAGCTTGTTGGGGAATCAGCCCCAGCATTTT	CASSLLGNQPQHF
NA	few	TRBV18	TRBJ1-2	TGTGCCAGCTCACCCGGACAGTTTAACTATGGCTACACCTTC	CASSPGQFNYGYTF
NA	few	TRBV5-1	TRBJ2-1	TGCGCCAGCAGCTTGGCCGGGACATACAATGAGCAGTTCTTC	CASSLAGTYNEQFF
NA	many	TRBV7-9	TRBJ2-1	TGTGCCAGCAGCTTACGCCCAGGGGGGATCTCCTACAATGAGCAGTTCTTC	CASSLRPGGISYNEQFF
TRBD1	NA	TRBV28	TRBJ2-7	TGTGCCAGCAGCTCTCCGGGACAGTTCTACGAGCAGTACTTC	CASSSPGQFYEQYF
TRBD1	many	TRBV2	TRBJ2-1	TGTGCCAGCAGTGTCGGGGACAGGGTTTACAATGAGCAGTTCTTC	CASSVGDRVYNEQFF
NA	few	TRBV28	TRBJ1-5	TGTGCCAGCTCCGAAGGGGGGCTGCATAGCAATCAGCCCCAGCATTTT	CASSEGGLHSNQPQHF
NA	many	TRBV13	TRBJ2-5	TGTGCCAGCAGCTCAACCGGGTCGCCGGAGACCCAGTACTTC	CASSSTGSPETQYF
TRBD1	many	TRBV6-2/TRBV6-3	TRBJ2-3	TGTGCCAGCAGTTCCACCACAGGGGGCATAAGAATCCGCACAGATACGCAGTATTTT	CASSSTTGGIRIRTDTQYF
TRBD1	many	TRBV5-1	TRBJ2-1	TGCGCCAGCAGCTTGGCCGGGACAGGGCGCAATGAGCAGTTCTTC	CASSLAGTGRNEQFF
NA	many	TRBV28	TRBJ2-1	TGTGCCAGCAGTCACAATGAGCAGTTCTTC	CASSHNEQFF
NA	many	TRBV7-2	TRBJ1-5	TGTGCCAGCAGTTTCCCTACGGGAGGCAATCAGCCCCAGCATTTT	CASSFPTGGNQPQHF
NA	NA	TRBV6-1	TRBJ2-5	TGTGCCAGGGGGGATGGGTTTGAGACCCAGTACTTC	CARGDGFETQYF
NA	many	TRBV5-1	TRBJ1-1	TGCGCCAGCAGCTTAGGAAGGGCCGTAGAGGGAGCTTTCTTT	CASSLGRAVEGAFF
TRBD2	NA	TRBV20-1	TRBJ2-3	TGCAGTGCTCAGCGGGGGGGCCGGGGAGATACGCAGTATTTT	CSAQRGGRGDTQYF
NA	many	TRBV20-1	TRBJ2-1	TGCAGTGCTAGAAAGTATGGGGGCAATGAGCAGTTCTTC	CSARKYGGNEQFF
TRBD2	few	TRBV20-1	TRBJ2-3	TGCAGTCCGTGGGAGGGCTTCGCAGATACGCAGTATTTT	CSPWEGFADTQYF
TRBD1	many	TRBV7-8	TRBJ1-4	TGTGCCAGCAGCTTACAGCGGGACAGGGTAGGAGAAAAACTGTTTTTT	CASSLQRDRVGEKLFF
NA	many	TRBV5-1	TRBJ2-7	TGCGCCAGCAGCTTGGGAAGGTCTAGTCCCCTCTACGAGCAGTACTTC	CASSLGRSSPLYEQYF
TRBD1	medium-sized	TRBV12-5	TRBJ2-1	TGTGCTAGTGGCTGGGGACAGGGGGCGAGTGATGAGCAGTTCTTC	CASGWGQGASDEQFF
NA	many	TRBV7-2	TRBJ2-7	TGTGCCAGCAGCTTTATCCGGGGCGCCCAGGGTCCCTACGAGCAGTACTTC	CASSFIRGAQGPYEQYF
NA	few	TRBV14	TRBJ2-3	TGTGCCAGCAACAGAAACTCCCCAGATACGCAGTATTTT	CASNRNSPDTQYF
NA	NA	TRBV20-1	TRBJ1-5	TGCAGTGCTGCCGGGGGGGGAGGCAATCAGCCCCAGCATTTT	CSAAGGGGNQPQHF
TRBD1	NA	TRBV7-2	TRBJ1-3	TGTGCCAGCAGTTATGGGACAGTTACTGGAAACACCATATATTTT	CASSYGTVTGNTIYF
TRBD2	medium-sized	TRBV7-2	TRBJ2-7	TGTGCCAGCAGCCTAGCGGGGGGGCCCTACGAGCAGTACTTC	CASSLAGGPYEQYF
TRBD2	NA	TRBV5-1	TRBJ2-1	TGCGCCAGCAGCTTGCCGGGAGGGACCTACAATGAGCAGTTCTTC	CASSLPGGTYNEQFF
TRBD2	NA	TRBV12-3/TRBV12-4	TRBJ2-5	TGTGCCAGCAGGGGAGAGCGGGGGGATGGAGAGACCCAGTACTTC	CASRGERGDGETQYF
NA	many	TRBV28	TRBJ1-2	TGTGCCAGCAGTTCGCAGGGGTATGGCTACACCTTC	CASSSQGYGYTF
TRBD1	many	TRBV5-1	TRBJ2-1	TGCGCCAGCAGCTTCGGGACAGGGGTGGGGAATGAGCAGTTCTTC	CASSFGTGVGNEQFF
NA	many	TRBV2	TRBJ2-2	TGTGCCAGTCGTGCCGGGACGGACACCGGGGAGCTGTTTTTT	CASRAGTDTGELFF
TRBD1	few	TRBV4-2	TRBJ2-7	TGTGCCAGCAGCCTTACCGGGACAGGGGACGAGCAGTACTTC	CASSLTGTGDEQYF
TRBD2	few	TRBV4-3	TRBJ2-2	TGCGCCAGCAGCCAAGCCACTAGCGGGGGGGCGGGCACCGGGGAGCTGTTTTTT	CASSQATSGGAGTGELFF
NA	many	TRBV4-3	TRBJ2-4	TGCGCCAGCAGCCAAGGGGTCCAGGGCGCCAAAAACATTCAGTACTTC	CASSQGVQGAKNIQYF